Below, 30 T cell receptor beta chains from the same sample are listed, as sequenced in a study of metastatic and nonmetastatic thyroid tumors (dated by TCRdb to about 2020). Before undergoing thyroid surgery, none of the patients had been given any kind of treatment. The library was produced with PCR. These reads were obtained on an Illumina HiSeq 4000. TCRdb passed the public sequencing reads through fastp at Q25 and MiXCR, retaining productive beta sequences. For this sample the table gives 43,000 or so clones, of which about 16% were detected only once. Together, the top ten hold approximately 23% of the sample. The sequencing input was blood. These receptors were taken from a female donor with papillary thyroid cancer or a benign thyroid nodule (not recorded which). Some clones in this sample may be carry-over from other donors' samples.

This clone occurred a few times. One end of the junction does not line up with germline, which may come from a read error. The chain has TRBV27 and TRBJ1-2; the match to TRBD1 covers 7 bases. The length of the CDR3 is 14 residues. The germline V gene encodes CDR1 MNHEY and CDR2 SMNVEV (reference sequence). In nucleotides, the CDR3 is TGCGCCAGCAGTTTGTGCGGGACAGTTCTTGGCTACACCTTC. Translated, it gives CASSLCGTVLGYTF.

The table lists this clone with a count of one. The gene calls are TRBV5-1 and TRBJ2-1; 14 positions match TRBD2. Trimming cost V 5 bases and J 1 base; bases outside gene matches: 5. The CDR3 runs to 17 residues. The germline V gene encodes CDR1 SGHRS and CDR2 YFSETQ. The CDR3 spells CASRGLAGDRSYNEQFF. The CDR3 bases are TGCGCCAGCAGGGGACTAGCGGGAGATAGGTCCTACAATGAGCAGTTCTTC.

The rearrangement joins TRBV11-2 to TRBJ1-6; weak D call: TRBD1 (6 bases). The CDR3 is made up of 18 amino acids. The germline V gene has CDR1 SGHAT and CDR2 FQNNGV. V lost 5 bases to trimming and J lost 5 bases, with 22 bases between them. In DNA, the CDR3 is TGTGCCAGCAGCCGGATAGGGAGGGGACAAATAAATAATTCACCCCTCCACTTT. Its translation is CASSRIGRGQINNSPLHF.

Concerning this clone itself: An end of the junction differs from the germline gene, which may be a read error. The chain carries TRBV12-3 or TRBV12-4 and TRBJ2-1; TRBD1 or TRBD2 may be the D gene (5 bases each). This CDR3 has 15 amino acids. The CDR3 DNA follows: TGTGCCAGCAGTTTGGGCAGGGAGACCTCCAATGAGCAGTGCTTC. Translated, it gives CASSLGRETSNEQCF.

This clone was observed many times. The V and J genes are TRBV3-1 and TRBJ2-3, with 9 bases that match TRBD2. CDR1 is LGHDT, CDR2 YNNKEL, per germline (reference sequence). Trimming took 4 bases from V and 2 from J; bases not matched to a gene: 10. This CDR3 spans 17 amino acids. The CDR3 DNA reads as TGTGCCAGCAGCCGATACAGGACTAGCGCCGACACAGATACGCAGTATTTT. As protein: CASSRYRTSADTDTQYF.

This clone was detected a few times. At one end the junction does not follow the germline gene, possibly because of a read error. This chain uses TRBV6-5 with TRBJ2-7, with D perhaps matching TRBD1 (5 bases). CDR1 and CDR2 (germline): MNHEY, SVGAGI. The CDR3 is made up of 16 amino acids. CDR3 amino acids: CASIYNDPGHSYEQYF. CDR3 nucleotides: TGTGCCAGCATTTACAACGACCCTGGACATTCCTACGAGCAGTACTTC.

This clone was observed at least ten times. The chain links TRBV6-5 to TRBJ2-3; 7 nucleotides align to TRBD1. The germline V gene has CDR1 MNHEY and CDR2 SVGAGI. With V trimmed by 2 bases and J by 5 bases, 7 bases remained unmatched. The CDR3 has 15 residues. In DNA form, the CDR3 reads TGTGCCAGCAGTTACCCCGCAGGGGGTGAAGATACGCAGTATTTT. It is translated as CASSYPAGGEDTQYF.

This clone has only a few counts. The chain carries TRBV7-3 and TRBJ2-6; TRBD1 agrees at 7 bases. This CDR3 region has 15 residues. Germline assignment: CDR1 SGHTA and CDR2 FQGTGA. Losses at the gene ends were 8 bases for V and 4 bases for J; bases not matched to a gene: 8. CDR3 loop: CASGNRGTGANVLTF. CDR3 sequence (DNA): TGTGCCAGCGGTAACAGGGGAACCGGGGCCAACGTCCTGACTTTC.

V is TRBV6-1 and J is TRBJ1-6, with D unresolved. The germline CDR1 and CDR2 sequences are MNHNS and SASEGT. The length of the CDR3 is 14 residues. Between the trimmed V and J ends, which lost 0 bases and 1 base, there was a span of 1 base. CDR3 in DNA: TGTGCCAGCAGTGAAGCTTCCTATAATTCACCCCTCCACTTT. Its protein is CASSEASYNSPLHF.

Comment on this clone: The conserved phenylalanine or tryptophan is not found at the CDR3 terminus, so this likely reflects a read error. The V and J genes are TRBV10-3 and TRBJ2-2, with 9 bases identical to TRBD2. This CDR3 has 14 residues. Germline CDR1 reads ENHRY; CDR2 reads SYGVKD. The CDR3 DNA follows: TGCGCCACCTCGGGGCGGGAGGGGACCGGGGAGCTGTTTTAT. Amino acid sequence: CATSGREGTGELFY.

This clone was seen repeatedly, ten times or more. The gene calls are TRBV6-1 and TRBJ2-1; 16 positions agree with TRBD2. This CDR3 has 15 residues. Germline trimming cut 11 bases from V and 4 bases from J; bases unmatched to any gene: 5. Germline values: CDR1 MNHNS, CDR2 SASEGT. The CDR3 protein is CAGGLAGGFYNEQFF. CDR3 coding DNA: TGTGCCGGGGGACTAGCGGGAGGGTTTTACAATGAGCAGTTCTTC.

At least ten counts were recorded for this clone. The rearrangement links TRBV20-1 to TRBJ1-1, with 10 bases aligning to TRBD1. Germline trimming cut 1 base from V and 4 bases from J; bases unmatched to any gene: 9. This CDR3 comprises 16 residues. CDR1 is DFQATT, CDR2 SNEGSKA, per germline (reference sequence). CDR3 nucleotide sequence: TGCAGTGCTAGAGTGGATCCGGGACAGGGGTTCACTGAAGCTTTCTTT. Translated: CSARVDPGQGFTEAFF.

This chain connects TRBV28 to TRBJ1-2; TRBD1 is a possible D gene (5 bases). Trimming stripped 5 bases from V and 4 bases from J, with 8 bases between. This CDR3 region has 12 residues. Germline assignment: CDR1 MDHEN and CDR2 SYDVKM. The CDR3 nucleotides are TGTGCCAGCAGTCCGACAGTCTATGGCTACACCTTC. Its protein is CASSPTVYGYTF.

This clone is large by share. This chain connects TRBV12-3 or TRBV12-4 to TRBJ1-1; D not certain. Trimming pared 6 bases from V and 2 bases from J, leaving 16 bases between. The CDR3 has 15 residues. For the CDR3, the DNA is TGTGCCAGCAGCCTTCTGTCTATAATTAACACTGAAGCTTTCTTT. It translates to CASSLLSIINTEAFF.

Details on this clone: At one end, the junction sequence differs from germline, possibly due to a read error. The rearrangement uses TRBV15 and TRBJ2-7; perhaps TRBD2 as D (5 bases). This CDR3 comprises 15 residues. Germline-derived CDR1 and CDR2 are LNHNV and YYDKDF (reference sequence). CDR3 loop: CATSRYMGVGYEQSF. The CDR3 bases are TGTGCCACCAGCAGATATATGGGAGTGGGGTACGAGCAGTCCTTC.

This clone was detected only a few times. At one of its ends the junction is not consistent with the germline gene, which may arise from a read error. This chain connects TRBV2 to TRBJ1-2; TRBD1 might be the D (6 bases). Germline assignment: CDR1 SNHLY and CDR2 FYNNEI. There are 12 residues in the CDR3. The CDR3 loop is CASSRTDYGYTF. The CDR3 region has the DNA TGTGCCAGCAGCCGGACAGACTATGGCTACACCTTT.

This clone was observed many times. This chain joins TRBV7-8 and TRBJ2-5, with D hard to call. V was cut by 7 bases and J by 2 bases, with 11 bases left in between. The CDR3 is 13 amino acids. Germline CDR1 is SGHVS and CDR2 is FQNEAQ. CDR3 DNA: TGTGCCAGCACCCCGGTGCGGCAAGAGACCCAGTACTTC. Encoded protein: CASTPVRQETQYF.

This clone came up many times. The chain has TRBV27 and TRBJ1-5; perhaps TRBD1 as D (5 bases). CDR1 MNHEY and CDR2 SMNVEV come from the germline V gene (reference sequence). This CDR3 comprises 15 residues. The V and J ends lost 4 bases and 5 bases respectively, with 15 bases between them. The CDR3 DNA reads TGTGCCAGCAGTTCCCGGACCCCCAGGGATCAGCCCCAGCATTTT. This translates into CASSSRTPRDQPQHF.

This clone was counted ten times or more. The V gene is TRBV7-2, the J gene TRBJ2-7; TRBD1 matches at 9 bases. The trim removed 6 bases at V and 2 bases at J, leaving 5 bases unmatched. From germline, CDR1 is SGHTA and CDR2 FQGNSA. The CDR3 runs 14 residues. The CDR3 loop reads CASSYGQGPYEQYF. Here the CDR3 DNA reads TGTGCCAGCAGTTACGGACAGGGGCCCTACGAGCAGTACTTC.

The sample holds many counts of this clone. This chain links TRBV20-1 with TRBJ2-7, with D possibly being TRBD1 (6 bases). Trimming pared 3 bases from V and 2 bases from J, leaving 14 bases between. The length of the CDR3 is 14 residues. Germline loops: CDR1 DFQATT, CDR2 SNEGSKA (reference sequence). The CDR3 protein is CSASQTGLTYEQYF. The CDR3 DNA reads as TGCAGTGCTAGCCAAACAGGGCTCACCTACGAGCAGTACTTC.

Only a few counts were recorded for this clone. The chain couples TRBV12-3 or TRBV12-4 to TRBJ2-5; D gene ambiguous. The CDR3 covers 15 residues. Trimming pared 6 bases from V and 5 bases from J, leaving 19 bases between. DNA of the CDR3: TGTGCCAGCAGCTTAAGGGTTGGCGAAGAGGAGACCCAGTACTTC. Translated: CASSLRVGEEETQYF.

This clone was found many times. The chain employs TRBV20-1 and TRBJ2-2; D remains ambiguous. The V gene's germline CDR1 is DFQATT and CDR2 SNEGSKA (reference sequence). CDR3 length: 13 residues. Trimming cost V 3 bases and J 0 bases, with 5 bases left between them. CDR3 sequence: CSARYSNTGELFF. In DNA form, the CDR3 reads TGCAGTGCTAGGTATTCGAACACCGGGGAGCTGTTTTTT.

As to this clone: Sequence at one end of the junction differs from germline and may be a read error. The CDR3 nucleotides read TGTGCCAGCAGTTCGAACGGATACTCTGGAAACATCATATATTTT. As protein: CASSSNGYSGNIIYF. The rearrangement joins TRBV28 to TRBJ1-3; no definite D call. The CDR3 extends over 15 amino acids. Germline values: CDR1 MDHEN, CDR2 SYDVKM.

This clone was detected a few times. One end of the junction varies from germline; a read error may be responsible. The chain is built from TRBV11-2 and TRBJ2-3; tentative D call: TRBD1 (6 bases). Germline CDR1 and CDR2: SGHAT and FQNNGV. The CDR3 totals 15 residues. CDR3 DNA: TGTGCCAGCAGCCCATCAGGGGTCCGCCTAGATATGCAGTATTTT. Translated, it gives CASSPSGVRLDMQYF.

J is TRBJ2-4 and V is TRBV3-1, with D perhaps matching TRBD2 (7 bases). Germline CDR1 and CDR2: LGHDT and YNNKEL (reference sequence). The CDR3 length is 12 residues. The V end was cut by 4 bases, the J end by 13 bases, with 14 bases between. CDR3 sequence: CASSPQGGDQYF. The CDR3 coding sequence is TGTGCCAGCAGCCCACAGGGAGGGGACCAGTACTTC.

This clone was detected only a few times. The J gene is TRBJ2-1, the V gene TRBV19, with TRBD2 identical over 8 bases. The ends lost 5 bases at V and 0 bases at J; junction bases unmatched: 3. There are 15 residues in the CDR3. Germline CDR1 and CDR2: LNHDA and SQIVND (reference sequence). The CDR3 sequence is CASSSGGNSYNEQFF. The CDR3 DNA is TGTGCCAGTAGTTCGGGGGGGAACTCCTACAATGAGCAGTTCTTC.

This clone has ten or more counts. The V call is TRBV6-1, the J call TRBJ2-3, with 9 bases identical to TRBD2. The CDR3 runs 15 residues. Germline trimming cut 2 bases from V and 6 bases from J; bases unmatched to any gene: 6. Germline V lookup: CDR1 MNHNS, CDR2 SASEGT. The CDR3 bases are TGTGCCAGCAGTGAAAACGCGGGAGGGCGTGATACGCAGTATTTT. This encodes CASSENAGGRDTQYF.

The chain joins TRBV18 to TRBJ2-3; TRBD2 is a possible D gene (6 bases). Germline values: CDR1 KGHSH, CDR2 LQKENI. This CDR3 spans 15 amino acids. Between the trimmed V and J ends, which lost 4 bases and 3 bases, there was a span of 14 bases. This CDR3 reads CASSQLSGVTDTQYF. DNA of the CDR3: TGTGCCAGCTCACAACTTTCGGGGGTTACAGATACGCAGTATTTT.

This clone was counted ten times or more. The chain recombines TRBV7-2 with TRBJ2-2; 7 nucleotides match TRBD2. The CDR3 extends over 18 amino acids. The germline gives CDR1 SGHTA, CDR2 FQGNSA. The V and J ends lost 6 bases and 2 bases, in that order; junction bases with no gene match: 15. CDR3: CASRQSPLLAANTGELFF. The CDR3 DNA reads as TGTGCCAGCAGACAAAGCCCTCTCCTAGCGGCTAACACCGGGGAGCTGTTTTTT.

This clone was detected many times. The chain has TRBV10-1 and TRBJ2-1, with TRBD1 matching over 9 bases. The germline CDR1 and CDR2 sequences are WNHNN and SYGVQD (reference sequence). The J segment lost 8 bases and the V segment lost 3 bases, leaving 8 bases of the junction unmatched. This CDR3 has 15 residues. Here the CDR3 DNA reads TGCGCCAGCAGTGACCCCGGGACAGGGTACCATGAGCAGTTCTTC. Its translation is CASSDPGTGYHEQFF.